The 5 T cell receptor beta chains reported below all come from one sample, sequenced in a study of metastatic and nonmetastatic thyroid tumors. TCRdb re-called the PCR reads via MiXCR. The sample lists some 38,000 clones; 13% were seen once. Thyroid surgery was preceded by no treatment in any patient. The sequencing input was blood. The receptors shown here come from a female donor with papillary thyroid cancer or a benign thyroid nodule (not recorded which). Some clones in this sample may be carry-over from other donors' samples.

This clone was counted between two and nine times. This chain uses TRBV6-1 with TRBJ2-1; the match to TRBD2 covers 10 bases. V dropped 2 bases and J dropped 5; count of bases not matched to a gene: 6. Germline V CDR1 and CDR2: MNHNS, SASEGT. CDR3 length: 16 residues. CDR3 in amino acids: CASSELAGAGHNEQFF. The CDR3, as DNA: TGTGCCAGCAGTGAACTAGCGGGAGCCGGGCACAATGAGCAGTTCTTC.

The chain recombines TRBV6-6 with TRBJ1-1, with D possibly TRBD1 on 6 matching bases. V shed 2 bases and J shed 4 bases, with 8 bases lying between them. The germline V gene has CDR1 MNHNY and CDR2 SVGAGI (reference sequence). This CDR3 contains 13 residues. The CDR3 here is CASSYEGGTEAFF. CDR3 sequence (DNA): TGTGCCAGCAGTTACGAGGGGGGCACTGAAGCTTTCTTT.

The sample holds many counts of this clone. The chain employs TRBV11-2 and TRBJ2-7; maybe TRBD1 (5 bases). The CDR3 contains 13 residues. Germline loops: CDR1 SGHAT, CDR2 FQNNGV. Trimming cost V 6 bases and J 2 bases, with 11 bases left between them. CDR3 nucleotides: TGTGCCAGCAGTAACGACAGTACCTACGAGCAGTACTTC. Residues: CASSNDSTYEQYF. Full variable domain (rest looked up from reference TRBV11-2 and TRBJ2-7): EAGVAQSPRYKIIEKRQSVAFWCNPISGHATLYWYQQILGQGPKLLIQFQNNGVVDDSQLPKDRFSAERLKGVDSTLKIQPAKLEDSAVYLCASSNDSTYEQYFGPGTRLTVT.

The genes are TRBV7-3 and TRBJ2-5; either TRBD1 or TRBD2 may fit D (6 bases each). V was pared by 5 bases and J by 0 bases, with 16 bases between. CDR3 length: 16 amino acids. Germline V gene sequence: CDR1 SGHTA, CDR2 FQGTGA. The CDR3 protein is CASSPTGGRDQETQYF. As DNA, the CDR3 is TGTGCCAGCAGCCCTACCGGGGGCCGTGACCAAGAGACCCAGTACTTC.

This clone was seen many times. CDR3 residues: CASSLGQLTYNEQFF. In nucleotides, the CDR3 is TGTGCCAGCAGCTTGGGACAGCTAACCTACAATGAGCAGTTCTTC. The V and J genes are TRBV9 and TRBJ2-1; 7 positions agree with TRBD1. The CDR3 loop spans 15 amino acids. Germline V CDR1 and CDR2: SGDLS, YYNGEE. V shed 4 bases, J shed 2 bases, and the junction held 6 bases outside the gene matches.